The 5 T cell receptor beta chains in this list originate from one sample, sequenced in a study of CD8+ T cells in alopecia areata. Treatment given: oral pan-JAK inhibitor, 5-10 mg twice daily. Extraction and reverse transcription of RNA yielded cDNA as the sequencing template. Method: immunoSEQ multiplex PCR; TCRdb's copy keeps in-frame clones and lacks some. The sample consists of about 88,000 clones, roughly two fifths of them appearing once. Sequences were derived from CD8+ T cells sorted from blood, sampled at week 24, from a patient treated with tofacitinib. These receptors all stem from a human donor with alopecia areata.

The J gene is TRBJ2-1, the V gene TRBV4-2; TRBD1 might be the D (8 bases). The ends were cut back, 5 bases at V and 8 bases at J, with 16 bases in the middle. Germline V gives CDR1 LGHNA, CDR2 YNFKEQ. The CDR3 extends over 14 amino acids. This CDR3 is CASSVYRGGDEQFF. The CDR3 DNA reads as TGTGCCAGCAGCGTATACAGGGGGGGAGATGAGCAGTTCTTC.

This clone was detected a few times. The CDR3 here is CASSAASTDTQYF. The CDR3 region has the DNA TGTGCCAGCAGTGCGGCTAGCACAGATACGCAGTATTTT. V and J are TRBV7-6 and TRBJ2-3; no reliable D call. Germline V gene data show CDR1 as SGHVS and CDR2 as FNYEAQ. There are 13 residues in the CDR3. Trimming stripped 6 bases from V and 0 bases from J, with 7 bases between.

V and J are TRBV4-1 and TRBJ1-1; D gene unclear. Between the trimmed V and J ends, which lost 4 bases and 5 bases, there was a span of 20 bases. Looked up from germline, CDR1 is MGHRA and CDR2 is YSYEKL. The CDR3 extends over 16 amino acids. CDR3 in DNA: TGCGCCAGCAGCCGCAAAACAGAGGGCGCGGGGACTGAAGCTTTCTTT. It is translated as CASSRKTEGAGTEAFF.

The gene calls are TRBV30 and TRBJ1-5; 9 bases align to TRBD1. J lost 6 bases, V lost 0 bases, and 6 bases had no gene match. Germline assignment: CDR1 GTSNPN and CDR2 SVGIG (reference sequence). The CDR3 is made up of 15 amino acids. The CDR3 is CAWSVGQGSFQPQHF. The CDR3 DNA reads TGTGCCTGGAGTGTGGGACAGGGTTCTTTTCAGCCCCAGCATTTT.

This rearrangement joins TRBV7-9 to TRBJ2-2; 13 bases fit TRBD2. The CDR3 contains 16 residues. Losses at the gene ends were 5 bases for V and 6 bases for J; bases not matched to a gene: 6. CDR1 and CDR2 (germline): SEHNR, FQNEAQ (reference sequence). The CDR3 nucleotides read TGTGCCAGCAGCGCGAGACTAGCGGGGGGACCCGGGGAGCTGTTTTTT. This translates into CASSARLAGGPGELFF. Variable domain in full (rest from reference TRBV7-9 and TRBJ2-2): DTGVSQNPRHKITKRGQNVTFRCDPISEHNRLYWYRQTLGQGPEFLTYFQNEAQLEKSRLLSDRFSAERPKGSFSTLEIQRTEQGDSAMYLCASSARLAGGPGELFFGEGSRLTVL.